The clone carrying this T cell receptor beta chain was detected only a few times. This specimen comes from a study of blood T cell repertoires in COVID-19. About the study: T cells, B-cell-depleted T cells, or PBMCs supplied cDNA or gDNA.

Looked up from germline, CDR1 is SGHTS and CDR2 is YDEGEE. Trimming removed 2 bases at V and 2 bases at J, with 7 bases between. The CDR3 is 14 residues long. Original handling: Nucleated cell counts were estimated from reference gene primer amplification. The repertoire was sequenced with immunoSEQ multiplex PCR; TCRdb's copy has only in-frame clones and lacks some. D and trimming come from the DNA, and the V and J calls and clone size come from that table. This table holds over 200,000 clones, approximately 84% found once. The clonotype was recovered from a man between 50 and 59 years old with active or convalescent COVID-19. The source material was peripheral blood. The V and J genes are TRBV5-8 and TRBJ2-2; D is perhaps TRBD1 (5 bases). The CDR3 reads CASSLRGNTGELFF. CDR3 DNA sequence: TGTGCCAGCAGCTTAAGGGGAAACACCGGGGAGCTGTTTTTT.